Here is one TCR beta chain with its context. In germline, CDR1 is SEHNR, CDR2 FQNEAQ (reference sequence). CDR3 length equals 15 residues. Between the trimmed V and J ends, which lost 3 bases and 9 bases, there was a span of 19 bases. Using immunoSEQ multiplex PCR, the repertoire was profiled, and TCRdb retains in-frame clones only, with some absent. The sample has about 88,000 clones, about nine tenths seen once. This record comes from a study of technical replicates of blood from a handful of donors. Sequences were obtained from T cells isolated from PBMCs. The rearrangement uses TRBV7-9 and TRBJ2-3, with a weak D call TRBD1 (6 bases). The origin of this receptor is a human donor in good health. The CDR3 nucleotides are TGTGCCAGCAGCTTTCAGGGGAATTCACTCGGGACGCAGTATTTT. Encoded protein: CASSFQGNSLGTQYF. The variable domain in full, with the rest retrieved from reference TRBV7-9 and TRBJ2-3, is DTGVSQNPRHKITKRGQNVTFRCDPISEHNRLYWYRQTLGQGPEFLTYFQNEAQLEKSRLLSDRFSAERPKGSFSTLEIQRTEQGDSAMYLCASSFQGNSLGTQYFGPGTRLTVL.